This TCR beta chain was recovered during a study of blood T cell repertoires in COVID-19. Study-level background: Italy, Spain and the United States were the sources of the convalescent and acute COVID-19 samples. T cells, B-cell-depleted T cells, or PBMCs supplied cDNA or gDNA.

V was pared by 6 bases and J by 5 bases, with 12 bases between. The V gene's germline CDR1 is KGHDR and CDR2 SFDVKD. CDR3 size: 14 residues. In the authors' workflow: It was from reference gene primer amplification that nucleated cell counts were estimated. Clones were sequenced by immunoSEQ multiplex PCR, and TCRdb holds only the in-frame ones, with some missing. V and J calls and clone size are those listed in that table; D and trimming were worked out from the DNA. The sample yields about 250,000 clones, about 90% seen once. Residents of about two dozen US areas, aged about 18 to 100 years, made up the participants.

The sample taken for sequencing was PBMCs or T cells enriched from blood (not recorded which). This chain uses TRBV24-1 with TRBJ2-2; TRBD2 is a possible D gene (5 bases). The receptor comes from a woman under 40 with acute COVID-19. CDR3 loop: CATSLSGITGELFF. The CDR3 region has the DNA TGTGCCACCAGTCTATCCGGGATTACCGGGGAGCTGTTTTTT.